The 14 T cell receptor beta chains presented below share a single source sample, sequenced in a study of control samples from healthy donors and cancer patients. Libraries were prepared by immunoSEQ multiplex PCR; TCRdb keeps only in-frame clonotypes and omits some of them. Of hundreds of thousands of clones in the sample, over 75% were seen once. The source material was PBMCs. These receptors all come from a woman in her sixties with lung cancer.

This clone turned up a few times. V is TRBV4-1 and J is TRBJ2-7; D gene unclear. This CDR3 is 11 amino acids long. Looked up from germline, CDR1 is MGHRA and CDR2 is YSYEKL. V was trimmed by 5 bases and J by 3 bases, leaving 5 bases between them. The CDR3 sequence is CASSNFYEQYF. The DNA for the CDR3 is TGCGCCAGCAGCAACTTCTACGAGCAGTACTTC.

The genes are TRBV7-2 and TRBJ2-2; D may be TRBD1 (5 bases). V dropped 1 base and J dropped 4 bases, with 7 bases sitting between them. The CDR3 covers 14 residues. CDR1 and CDR2 from the germline V gene are SGHTA and FQGNSA. In DNA form, the CDR3 reads TGTGCCAGCAGCTTAGACAGGATCACCGGGGAGCTGTTTTTT. Its translation is CASSLDRITGELFF.

About this clone itself: The same CDR3 can be traced to other DNA sequences in this sample. The chain links TRBV28 to TRBJ2-7; D is ambiguous. The ends were cut back, 1 base at V and 3 bases at J, with 1 base in the middle. CDR3 length: 11 amino acids. Germline V gene sequence: CDR1 MDHEN, CDR2 SYDVKM. The CDR3 loop reads CASSLFYEQYF. CDR3 nucleotide sequence: TGTGCCAGCAGTTTATTCTACGAGCAGTACTTC. Drawing the rest from reference TRBV28 and TRBJ2-7, the complete variable domain is DVKVTQSSRYLVKRTGEKVFLECVQDMDHENMFWYRQDPGLGLRLIYFSYDVKMKEKGDIPEGYSVSREKKERFSLILESASTNQTSMYLCASSLFYEQYFGPGTRLTVT.

This clone was seen a few times. This chain joins TRBV9 and TRBJ2-3; 12 nucleotides match TRBD2. The CDR3 is 16 amino acids. V lost 1 base to trimming and J lost 0 bases; unmatched junction nucleotides: 0. Germline V gene lookup returns CDR1 SGDLS and CDR2 YYNGEE. In DNA, the CDR3 is TGTGCCAGCAGCGTACTAGCGGGGGGGAGCACAGATACGCAGTATTTT. This codes for CASSVLAGGSTDTQYF.

Only one count was recorded for this clone. The chain employs TRBV3-1 (or the pseudogene TRBV3-2) and TRBJ1-1; D is undetermined. Deletions cut 4 bases from V and 10 bases from J, with 16 bases between. CDR1 LGHDT and CDR2 YNNKEL come from the germline V gene (reference sequence). This CDR3 has 13 residues. CDR3 loop: CASSPSFGLAAFF. CDR3 DNA sequence: TGTGCCAGCAGCCCGAGCTTCGGGTTGGCAGCTTTCTTT.

This clone was counted a few times. The V and J genes are TRBV5-5 and TRBJ2-3; 9 nucleotides align to TRBD2. The CDR3 length is 15 residues. Unmatched junction bases numbered 5, after V lost 1 base and J lost 5 bases. CDR1 SGHKS and CDR2 YYEKEE come from the germline V gene (reference sequence). CDR3 protein: CASSLQREVIDTQYF. For the CDR3, the DNA is TGTGCCAGCAGCTTGCAGCGGGAGGTGATAGATACGCAGTATTTT.

This clone appeared a single time. The gene calls are TRBV5-4 and TRBJ1-1; D might be TRBD1 (5 bases). Germline lookup yields CDR1 SGHNT and CDR2 YYREEE (reference sequence). This CDR3 contains 15 residues. Trimming cost V 1 base and J 1 base, with 11 bases left between them. In DNA, the CDR3 is TGTGCCAGCAGCTTGCAGGGCCGAGAGAACACTGAAGCTTTCTTT. Protein product: CASSLQGRENTEAFF. Variable domain in full (rest from reference TRBV5-4 and TRBJ1-1): ETGVTQSPTHLIKTRGQQVTLRCSSQSGHNTVSWYQQALGQGPQFIFQYYREEENGRGNFPPRFSGLQFPNYSSELNVNALELDDSALYLCASSLQGRENTEAFFGQGTRLTVV.

The chain uses TRBV7-6 and TRBJ1-5, with a tentative D call TRBD1 (6 bases). Germline CDR1 is SGHVS and CDR2 is FNYEAQ. V gave up 6 bases and J gave up 7 bases, with 13 bases separating them. The CDR3 consists of 13 residues. The CDR3 sequence: CASSEQGVQPQHF. The CDR3, as DNA: TGTGCCAGCAGTGAACAGGGAGTCCAGCCCCAGCATTTT.

This chain links TRBV7-2 with TRBJ2-1; no reliable D call. Between the trimmed V and J ends, which lost 5 bases and 0 bases, there was a span of 11 bases. The CDR3 is 15 residues long. Germline V gives CDR1 SGHTA, CDR2 FQGNSA. Written as DNA, the CDR3 is TGTGCCAGCAGCCCGGACCGCCGCTCCTACAATGAGCAGTTCTTC. It is translated as CASSPDRRSYNEQFF.

The gene calls are TRBV5-6 and TRBJ1-1; maybe TRBD1 (6 bases). From germline, CDR1 is SGHDT and CDR2 YYEEEE. CDR3 size: 14 residues. Trimming took 4 bases from V and 2 from J, leaving 12 bases between them. CDR3 amino acids: CASSRGDGNTEAFF. The CDR3 nucleotides read TGTGCCAGCAGCAGGGGGGACGGAAACACTGAAGCTTTCTTT. The variable domain in full, with the rest retrieved from reference TRBV5-6 and TRBJ1-1, is DAGVTQSPTHLIKTRGQQVTLRCSPKSGHDTVSWYQQALGQGPQFIFQYYEEEERQRGNFPDRFSGHQFPNYSSELNVNALLLGDSALYLCASSRGDGNTEAFFGQGTRLTVV.

This clone occurred a few times. The chain joins TRBV7-9 to TRBJ2-7; TRBD1 is a possible D gene (5 bases). The CDR3 has 15 residues. V lost 4 bases and J lost 2, with 15 bases in between. CDR1 and CDR2 from the germline V gene are SEHNR and FQNEAQ (reference sequence). CDR3 sequence: CASSSARDRPYEQYF. CDR3 coding DNA: TGTGCCAGCAGCTCCGCAAGAGACAGACCCTACGAGCAGTACTTC.

This chain joins TRBV5-4 and TRBJ2-1; possibly TRBD2 for D (6 bases). This CDR3 is 17 amino acids long. V was clipped by 3 bases and J by 0 bases, with 16 bases between them. The V gene's germline CDR1 is SGHNT and CDR2 YYREEE (reference sequence). The CDR3 bases are TGTGCCAGCAGCTCGGGTTCGGGGACTCCCTCCTACAATGAGCAGTTCTTC. Its translation: CASSSGSGTPSYNEQFF.

The chain joins TRBV5-1 to TRBJ2-7, with D possibly matching TRBD2 (5 bases). With 4 bases removed from V and 7 bases from J, the gap between germline ends came to 15 bases. CDR3 length equals 13 residues. The V gene's germline CDR1 is SGHRS and CDR2 YFSETQ. CDR3 in amino acids: CASSPISTGEQYF. The CDR3 DNA is TGCGCCAGCAGCCCCATATCAACGGGGGAGCAGTACTTC.

This clone is a singleton in its sample. The V call is TRBV3-1 (or the pseudogene TRBV3-2), the J call TRBJ2-7; 8 nucleotides line up with TRBD2. Looked up from germline, CDR1 is LGHDT and CDR2 is YNNKEL (reference sequence). After removal of 1 base from V and 3 bases from J, the junction contained 5 bases not matched to a gene. CDR3 size: 15 residues. In nucleotides, the CDR3 is TGTGCCAGCAGCCAAGGGGGTAGCGGGATCTACGAGCAGTACTTC. It translates to CASSQGGSGIYEQYF.